This TCR beta chain is drawn from a study of blood T cells in healthy people across ages. The CDR3 covers 11 residues. The V gene lost 7 bases and the J gene lost 8 bases, with 11 bases spanning the gap. The use of a sample-barcoded 5' primer and a J-beta primer mix characterized a second PCR of roughly 6 to 11 cycles. Researchers report that a template-switch adaptor with 12 random nucleotides tagged each cDNA molecule. TCRdb redid the calling of the 5' RACE reads with MiXCR, one entry per CDR3 protein. The sample includes more than 900,000 distinct CDR3 sequences, approximately 26% of them seen just once. This clonotype was recorded a few times. The same data also contributed to another study, on T cells of mothers and their children. This second study says: Sequencing returned over 9 million TCR beta CDR3 reads per mother and around 3 million per child. For related and unrelated pairs alike, thymic selection shapes TCR recombination output similarly. A slight, non-significant increase in overlap was found for related mother-child pairs relative to unrelated pairs.

The chain joins TRBV12-3 or TRBV12-4 to TRBJ1-1; possibly TRBD1 for D (6 bases). This receptor was taken from a girl between 2 and 10 years old in good health. Specimen: blood. This chain's CDR3 is CASNIGTEAFF. The CDR3 nucleotides read TGTGCCAGCAACATCGGGACAGAAGCTTTCTTT.